This T cell receptor beta chain was identified in a study of blood T cell repertoires in COVID-19. At the level of the study: T cells, B-cell-depleted T cells, or PBMCs provided the cDNA or gDNA that served as material.

With V trimmed by 6 bases and J by 7 bases, 6 bases remained unmatched. CDR1 MRHNA and CDR2 SNTAGT come from the germline V gene. This CDR3 is 13 amino acids long. Under the authors' procedure: Amplified reference gene primers provided the basis for estimating nucleated cell counts. The table came from immunoSEQ multiplex PCR; TCRdb's copy has only in-frame clones and leaves some out. The DNA was the basis for D and trimming; V, J and clone size are from that table. Here the sample spans about 40,000 clones, 82% being singletons. Sequencing was carried out using peripheral blood. This sequence was found in a woman between 65 and 79 years old with acute or convalescent COVID-19. The chain employs TRBV6-4 and TRBJ1-2; TRBD1 agrees at 9 bases. CDR3 coding DNA: TGTGCCAGCAGCAGCGACAGGGGGTTTGGCTACACCTTC. It specifies CASSSDRGFGYTF.